The next 6 T cell receptor beta chains were all read from a single sample in a study of identifying expanded T cells in peripheral blood. The repertoire was sequenced with immunoSEQ multiplex PCR; TCRdb's copy has only in-frame clones and lacks some. This table holds 90,000 to 110,000 clones, about nine tenths found once. The source material was blood. These receptors came from a person aged 18-70 years in good health.

J is TRBJ2-7 and V is TRBV9; TRBD2 agrees at 8 bases. CDR1 and CDR2 (germline): SGDLS, YYNGEE. The CDR3 is made up of 15 amino acids. With 0 bases clipped from V and 3 bases from J, the junction kept 5 bases outside the gene matches. Here the CDR3 DNA reads TGTGCCAGCAGCGTAGAGGAACGGGAGGGCTACGAGCAGTACTTC. Residues: CASSVEEREGYEQYF.

The chain links TRBV28 to TRBJ2-1, with 9 bases lining up with TRBD2. V shed 3 bases, J shed 3 bases, and the junction held 6 bases outside the gene matches. This CDR3 has 16 amino acids. Per germline, CDR1 MDHEN and CDR2 SYDVKM. Here the CDR3 reads CASSFSIAGVYNEQFF. The CDR3 DNA reads TGTGCCAGCAGTTTCTCAATAGCGGGAGTCTACAATGAGCAGTTCTTC.

This clone was recorded a few times. The chain recombines TRBV5-1 with TRBJ1-1; 7 bases fit TRBD1. Per the germline V gene, CDR1 is SGHRS and CDR2 is YFSETQ. Trimming removed 0 bases from V and 4 bases from J; junction bases left unmatched: 3. The CDR3 totals 14 residues. CDR3 protein: CASSLARTGTEAFF. CDR3 coding DNA: TGCGCCAGCAGCTTGGCCCGGACAGGCACTGAAGCTTTCTTT.

The chain recombines TRBV10-1 with TRBJ1-1; tentatively, D is TRBD1 (6 bases). The CDR3 contains 14 residues. Trimming removed 5 bases at V and 0 bases at J, with 10 bases between. Germline assignment: CDR1 WNHNN and CDR2 SYGVQD (reference sequence). The CDR3 DNA is TGCGCCAGCAGTTCGGGACACTTGAACACTGAAGCTTTCTTT. Amino acid sequence: CASSSGHLNTEAFF.

V gene TRBV5-4 combines with J gene TRBJ1-2; no reliable D call. There are 12 residues in the CDR3. V lost 2 bases and J 8 bases, leaving 10 bases between the germline ends. Germline CDR1 and CDR2: SGHNT and YYREEE (reference sequence). This CDR3 reads CASSLSMQGYTF. The DNA of the CDR3 is TGTGCCAGCAGCTTAAGTATGCAGGGCTACACCTTC.

Written as DNA, the CDR3 is TGTGCCAGCAGCCACACTCTATACGAGCAGTACTTC. It encodes CASSHTLYEQYF. The rearrangement links TRBV6-5 to TRBJ2-7, with no clear D. In germline, CDR1 is MNHEY, CDR2 SVGAGI. The CDR3 covers 12 residues. V gave up 6 bases and J gave up 4 bases, with 10 bases separating them.